These 13 T cell receptor beta chains were sequenced from one sample in a study of blood T cells in healthy people across ages (dated by TCRdb to the mid-2010s). Library prep was done by 5' RACE. The sequencer was an Illumina HiSeq 2500. The second PCR ran for about 6 to 11 cycles and used a J-beta primer mix along with a sample-barcoded 5' primer. The public reads were run again by TCRdb, first through fastp at Q25 and then through MiXCR, and only productive beta chains were kept. Identical CDR3 protein sequences are pooled into one entry, listed with their most common genes and DNA. The sample table lists about 590,000 distinct CDR3 sequences, less than 35% of them with a count of one. The top ten clones comprise approximately 14% of the sample. The sample consisted of blood. The origin of the receptors is a woman older than 75 in good health.

This clonotype was found many times. The chain uses TRBV5-6 and TRBJ2-3; 7 bases fit TRBD1. CDR1 SGHDT and CDR2 YYEEEE come from the germline V gene. V shed 2 bases, J shed 12 bases, and the junction held 3 bases outside the gene matches. The CDR3 contains 11 residues. CDR3 nucleotides: TGTGCCAGCAGCTTCCGACAGGGTCAGTATTTT. Translation gives CASSFRQGQYF.

This clonotype was counted between two and nine times. The rearrangement uses TRBV7-3 and TRBJ2-2; D might be TRBD1 or TRBD2, each matching 5 bases. The CDR3 is made up of 17 amino acids. V was pared by 5 bases and J by 5 bases, with 21 bases between. The V gene's germline CDR1 is SGHTA and CDR2 FQGTGA. Written as DNA, the CDR3 is TGTGCCAGCAGCCCGGCAGGCCGCCCGTGGGGGACCGGGGAGCTGTTTTTT. It is translated as CASSPAGRPWGTGELFF.

This clonotype has at least ten counts. This chain connects TRBV20-1 to TRBJ1-2; D is unclear. Trimming left V 3 bases short and J 6 bases short, with 14 bases between. The CDR3 spans 13 residues. Germline V gene sequence: CDR1 DFQATT, CDR2 SNEGSKA (reference sequence). The CDR3 here is CSASFARAHGYTF. The CDR3 DNA sequence: TGCAGTGCTAGTTTTGCGCGGGCGCATGGCTACACCTTC.

In its sample, this clonotype was seen a few times. The J gene is TRBJ1-1, the V gene TRBV5-6; 7 nucleotides match TRBD1. V lost 6 bases, J lost 4 bases, and 9 bases stayed unmatched. The CDR3 runs to 14 residues. Per the germline V gene, CDR1 is SGHDT and CDR2 is YYEEEE. The CDR3 region has the DNA TGTGCCAGCAACAACATTTACAGGGGCACTGAAGCTTTCTTT. This codes for CASNNIYRGTEAFF. The whole variable domain, filled in from reference TRBV5-6 and TRBJ1-1, reads DAGVTQSPTHLIKTRGQQVTLRCSPKSGHDTVSWYQQALGQGPQFIFQYYEEEERQRGNFPDRFSGHQFPNYSSELNVNALLLGDSALYLCASNNIYRGTEAFFGQGTRLTVV.

The chain has TRBV29-1 and TRBJ2-1; maybe TRBD2 (5 bases). Per the germline V gene, CDR1 is SQVTM and CDR2 is ANQGSEA. V lost 3 bases to trimming and J lost 0 bases, with 9 bases between them. The CDR3 spans 14 residues. CDR3 sequence (DNA): TGCAGCGTTGAGAGGACTGTCTCCTACAATGAGCAGTTCTTC. Amino acid sequence: CSVERTVSYNEQFF.

This clonotype was found a few times. V usage is TRBV6-4 and J usage is TRBJ2-5, with a possible D match to TRBD2 (5 bases). The length of the CDR3 is 14 residues. Trimming took off 9 bases at V and 2 bases at J, with 16 bases between the two ends. Germline V CDR1 and CDR2: MRHNA, SNTAGT. This chain's CDR3 is CARNSDTPQETQYF. The CDR3 DNA reads TGTGCCAGGAATAGCGACACCCCTCAAGAGACCCAGTACTTC.

The chain uses TRBV5-1 and TRBJ2-2, with a possible D match to TRBD1 (5 bases). V was trimmed by 0 bases and J by 3 bases, leaving 9 bases between them. The CDR3 is 15 residues long. The germline CDR1 and CDR2 sequences are SGHRS and YFSETQ. CDR3 in DNA: TGCGCCAGCAGCTTGGACGGACACTACACCGGGGAGCTGTTTTTT. The encoded protein is CASSLDGHYTGELFF.

The V call is TRBV6-1, the J call TRBJ2-1; a weak D match, TRBD2 (6 bases). The tail of the sequence fits TRBJ2-7 better, so the J call may be wrong. The germline CDR1 and CDR2 sequences are MNHNS and SASEGT. The length of the CDR3 is 15 residues. The CDR3 sequence: CASEGRTGVDNEQYF. CDR3 DNA sequence: TGTGCCAGCGAGGGGAGAACGGGAGTCGACAATGAGCAGTACTTC.

As to this clonotype: A read error may be the cause here, since a much bigger clone is one base away. V usage is TRBV6-2 or TRBV6-3 and J usage is TRBJ2-7; D might be TRBD1 (5 bases). With 5 bases removed from V and 2 bases from J, the gap between germline ends came to 10 bases. The CDR3 sequence is 13 residues long. Per germline, CDR1 MNHEY and CDR2 SVGEGT. The CDR3: CASSKTGTYEQYF. The CDR3 region has the DNA TGTGCCAGCAGTAAAACAGGTACCTACGAGCAGTACTTC.

This clonotype was counted between two and nine times. Possible read error: a much larger clone is one base away. This rearrangement joins TRBV24-1 to TRBJ2-5; the match to TRBD1 covers 12 bases. V trimming: 5 bases; J trimming: 11 bases; junction bases outside the gene matches: 17. Germline values: CDR1 KGHDR, CDR2 SFDVKD. The CDR3 has 17 residues. CDR3 amino acids: CATSVLSRDRGRHEQYF. In nucleotides, the CDR3 is TGTGCCACCAGTGTTCTTTCCCGGGACAGGGGGCGGCATGAGCAGTACTTC.

Remarks on this clonotype: This may arise from a read error, as a much more abundant clone is one base away. This chain joins TRBV27 and TRBJ2-1, with D unclear. Trimming shortened V by 3 bases and J by 2 bases, and 5 bases separated the two germline ends. CDR1 is MNHEY, CDR2 SMNVEV, per germline (reference sequence). The length of the CDR3 is 13 residues. Here the CDR3 DNA reads TGTGCCAGCAGTTTCCCCCCCTACAATGAGCAGTTCTTC. Protein: CASSFPPYNEQFF.

The J gene is TRBJ2-4, the V gene TRBV19; the D gene is possibly TRBD1 (6 bases). CDR1 and CDR2 from the germline V gene are LNHDA and SQIVND (reference sequence). The CDR3 covers 14 residues. V was trimmed by 3 bases and J by 6 bases, leaving 12 bases between them. DNA for the CDR3: TGTGCCAGTAGTATTTGGGGGCGAACAAACATTCAGTACTTC. It codes for CASSIWGRTNIQYF.

The chain couples TRBV30 to TRBJ2-7, with a possible D match to TRBD2 (6 bases). The length of the CDR3 is 14 residues. Germline CDR1 GTSNPN, CDR2 SVGIG (reference sequence). V was pared by 3 bases and J by 0 bases, with 12 bases between. This CDR3 is CAWRVRGTSYEQYF. The CDR3 DNA reads TGTGCCTGGAGAGTACGGGGGACCTCCTACGAGCAGTACTTC. The full variable domain, with the rest looked up from reference TRBV30 and TRBJ2-7, is SQTIHQWPATLVQPVGSPLSLECTVEGTSNPNLYWYRQAAGRGLQLLFYSVGIGQISSEVPQNLSASRPQDRQFILSSKKLLLSDSGFYLCAWRVRGTSYEQYFGPGTRLTVT.